The rows below give T cell receptor beta chains drawn from one sample of a study of T-cell reconstitution after alpha-beta-depleted transplantation in children. In TCRdb, the PCR reads were re-called with MiXCR into one record per CDR3 protein. Found here are fewer than 700,000 distinct CDR3 sequences, roughly 23% of them singletons; the top ten hold around 14%. Specimen: PBMCs, mostly from graft donor cells, collected 360 days after TCRalphabeta/CD19-depleted stem cell transplant. These receptors all come from a boy in the first two years of life who had a stem cell transplant for acute myeloid leukemia, so the T cells may come from the graft donor. Each CDR3 is given with its conserved first and last residue. D genes are given only for firm matches. A clone size is listed for some rows: how often the clone was seen (once, few, many), or a class if it is expanded.

j_call | d_call | clone_size | v_call | cdr3_nt | cdr3_aa
TRBJ1-3 | TRBD1 | . | TRBV7-2 | TGTGCCAGCAGCCGTGCGACAGGGCCACGCTCTGGAAACACCATATATTTT | CASSRATGPRSGNTIYF
TRBJ1-2 | . | many | TRBV12-3/TRBV12-4 | TGTGCCAGCAGCCAGGACAGCGGCTACACCTTC | CASSQDSGYTF
TRBJ2-5 | . | . | TRBV6-5 | TGTGCCAGCAGTTACACGGGGGCGGAGACCCAGTACTTC | CASSYTGAETQYF
TRBJ2-2 | . | many | TRBV2 | TGTGCCAGCAGTGTCGGAACCGGGAGGAACACCGGGGAGCTGTTTTTT | CASSVGTGRNTGELFF
TRBJ2-5 | . | few | TRBV7-2 | TGTGCCAGCAGCTTAGCGTTGGGCTGGCGAGAGACCCAGTACTTC | CASSLALGWRETQYF
TRBJ1-3 | . | . | TRBV6-5 | TGTGCCAGCAGTTTACAGTACAAGGGAATAGCTGGAAACACCATATATTTT | CASSLQYKGIAGNTIYF
TRBJ1-2 | TRBD1 | . | TRBV6-1 | TGTGCCAGCGGTCCGGGACAGGGAGTTAATGGCTACACCTTC | CASGPGQGVNGYTF
TRBJ1-2 | . | few | TRBV29-1 | TGCAGCGTTGTGGGGAGCATTGGCTACACCTTC | CSVVGSIGYTF
TRBJ2-1 | . | many | TRBV21-1 | TGTGCCAGCGACTATGGATCCAGGAGGGGAGAGGGCCATGAGCAGTTCTTC | CASDYGSRRGEGHEQFF
TRBJ2-1 | TRBD2 | . | TRBV4-2 | TGTGCCAGCAGCCAACAACCGGGACTAGACGGCGGGGGTGAGCAGTTCTTC | CASSQQPGLDGGGEQFF
TRBJ2-1 | TRBD2 | few | TRBV20-1 | TGCAGTGCTAGGCGGGGGGGGATAACCTCCTACAATGAGCAGTTCTTC | CSARRGGITSYNEQFF
TRBJ1-1 | . | many | TRBV5-1 | TGCGCCAGCAGCTCCAGAATGAACACTGAAGCTTTCTTT | CASSSRMNTEAFF
TRBJ2-5 | . | many | TRBV5-1 | TGTGCCAGCAGCCTACATCAAGAGACCCAGTACTTC | CASSLHQETQYF
TRBJ2-5 | TRBD1 | few | TRBV29-1 | TGCAGCGTTGAATTGTGGACAGGGGTAGGGGAGACCCAGTACTTC | CSVELWTGVGETQYF
TRBJ2-1 | TRBD2 | few | TRBV7-2 | TGTGCCAGCAGCTTATCGAGCGGGGGGCGGGAGCAGTTCTTC | CASSLSSGGREQFF
TRBJ2-1 | TRBD2 | . | TRBV29-1 | TGCAGCGTCTTCGGGAATAGCGGGAGCTCCTACAATGAGCAGTTCTTC | CSVFGNSGSSYNEQFF
TRBJ2-1 | . | many | TRBV3-1 | TGTGCCAGCAGCCAAGCAGATGAGCAGTTCTTC | CASSQADEQFF
TRBJ1-1 | . | many | TRBV7-9 | TGTGCCAGCAGCTTAGGGTCAGGCACTATGAACACTGAAGCTTTCTTT | CASSLGSGTMNTEAFF
TRBJ2-7 | . | . | TRBV4-3 | TGCGCCAGCAGCCAAGATTGGTCACAGGGAAGGTCCCACGAGCAGTACTTC | CASSQDWSQGRSHEQYF
TRBJ1-2 | . | . | TRBV12-3/TRBV12-4 | TGTGCCAGCAGTGACACAGATTATGGCTACACCTTC | CASSDTDYGYTF
TRBJ2-1 | TRBD1 | many | TRBV20-1 | TGCAGTGCTCCTCCTCGGGACAGCCCCAACAATGAGCAGTTCTTC | CSAPPRDSPNNEQFF
TRBJ1-6 | . | many | TRBV5-1 | TGCGCCAGCAGGGCAGGAGACATTTATAATTCACCCCTCCACTTT | CASRAGDIYNSPLHF
TRBJ2-5 | . | many | TRBV7-9 | TGTGCCAGCAGCTTTGGTCAGCAAGAGACCCAGTACTTC | CASSFGQQETQYF
TRBJ2-1 | TRBD2 | . | TRBV6-1 | TGTGCCAGCAGTGAAGCGGGACTAGCGGGGGCGGGTGAGCAGTTCTTC | CASSEAGLAGAGEQFF
TRBJ2-5 | . | many | TRBV18 | TGTGCCAGCTCAGGTCACCGGGCAGAGACCCAGTACTTC | CASSGHRAETQYF
TRBJ2-7 | . | . | TRBV5-1 | TGCGCCAGCAGCTTGGCCACAGGGATTTCCTACGAGCAGTACTTC | CASSLATGISYEQYF
TRBJ2-3 | TRBD1 | many | TRBV7-2 | TGTGCCAGCAGCTACGCAGGGGGCGCAACCACAGATACGCAGTATTTT | CASSYAGGATTDTQYF
TRBJ2-3 | . | . | TRBV4-2 | TGTGCCAGCAGCCCCGGGGCGGGGACGGGGGATACGCAGTATTTT | CASSPGAGTGDTQYF
TRBJ2-3 | . | many | TRBV18 | TGTGCCAGCAGCCCGGCAGATACGCAGTATTTT | CASSPADTQYF
TRBJ2-7 | TRBD1 | . | TRBV14 | TGTGCCAGCAGCCAAACGACAGGGGTTGGAGGCGAGCAGTACTTC | CASSQTTGVGGEQYF
TRBJ2-5 | . | . | TRBV7-7 | TGTGCCGTTGGGTGGAGAGCGGGCATAGAGACCCAGTACTTC | CAVGWRAGIETQYF
TRBJ1-2 | TRBD1 | . | TRBV4-1 | TGCGCCAGCAGCCAAGTTTCGACAGGGTTGAGGGGCTACACCTTC | CASSQVSTGLRGYTF
TRBJ2-2 | . | few | TRBV20-1 | TGCAGTGCTAGAGGACAGCGGAGAGTTAACACCGGGGAGCTGTTTTTT | CSARGQRRVNTGELFF
TRBJ1-1 | TRBD1 | . | TRBV20-1 | TGCAGTGCTAGAGGGAGACAGGGGGCTAAGGACAGGGCGGAAGCTTTCTTT | CSARGRQGAKDRAEAFF
TRBJ2-1 | . | few | TRBV4-1 | TGCGCCAGCAGCCAAGAGAAGGTAATCTCCTACAATGAGCAGTTCTTC | CASSQEKVISYNEQFF
TRBJ2-1 | TRBD1 | . | TRBV4-2 | TGTGCCAGCAGCATCCGGGACAGACGATCCGCCAGCTCCTACAATGAGCAGTTCTTC | CASSIRDRRSASSYNEQFF
TRBJ2-7 | TRBD2 | many | TRBV12-3/TRBV12-4 | TGTGCCAGCAGTCTTAGCGGGGGGCAACTCTCCTACGAGCAGTACTTC | CASSLSGGQLSYEQYF